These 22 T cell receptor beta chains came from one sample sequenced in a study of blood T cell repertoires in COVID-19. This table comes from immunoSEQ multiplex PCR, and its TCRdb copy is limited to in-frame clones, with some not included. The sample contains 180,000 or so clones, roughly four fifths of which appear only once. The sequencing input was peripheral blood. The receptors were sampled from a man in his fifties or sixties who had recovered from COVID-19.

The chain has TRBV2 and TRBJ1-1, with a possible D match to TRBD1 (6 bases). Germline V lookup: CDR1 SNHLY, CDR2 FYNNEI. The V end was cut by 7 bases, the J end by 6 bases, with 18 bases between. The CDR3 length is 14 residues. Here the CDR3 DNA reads TGTGCCAGCACCCCGGAACTAGGGGGTCCTGAAGCTTTCTTT. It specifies CASTPELGGPEAFF.

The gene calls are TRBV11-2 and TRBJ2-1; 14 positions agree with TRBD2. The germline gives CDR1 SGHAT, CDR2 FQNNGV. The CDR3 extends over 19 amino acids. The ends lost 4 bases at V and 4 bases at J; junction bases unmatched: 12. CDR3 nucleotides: TGTGCCAGCAGCTCTCCGGGACTAGCGGGAGAAGGGTTATACAATGAGCAGTTCTTC. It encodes CASSSPGLAGEGLYNEQFF.

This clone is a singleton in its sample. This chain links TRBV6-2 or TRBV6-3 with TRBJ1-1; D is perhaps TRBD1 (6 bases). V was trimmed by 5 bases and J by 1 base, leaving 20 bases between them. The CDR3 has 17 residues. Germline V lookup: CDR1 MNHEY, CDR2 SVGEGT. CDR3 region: CASSPRPGARRNTEAFF. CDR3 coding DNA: TGTGCCAGCAGTCCCCGGCCAGGGGCCCGGAGGAACACTGAAGCTTTCTTT.

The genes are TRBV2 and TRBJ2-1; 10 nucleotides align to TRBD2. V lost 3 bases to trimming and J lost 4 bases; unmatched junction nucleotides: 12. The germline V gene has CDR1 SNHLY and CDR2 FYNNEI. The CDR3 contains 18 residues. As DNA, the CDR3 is TGTGCCAGCAGTGATTTGATGGAGCGGGGGGGCGCATACAATGAGCAGTTCTTC. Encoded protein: CASSDLMERGGAYNEQFF.

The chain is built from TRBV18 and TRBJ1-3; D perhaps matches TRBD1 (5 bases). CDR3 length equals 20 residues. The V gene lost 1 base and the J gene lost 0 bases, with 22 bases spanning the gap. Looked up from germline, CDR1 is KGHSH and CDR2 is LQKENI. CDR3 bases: TGTGCCAGCTCACCACTGGGATTGTCGGGGGGAACCTCCTCTGGAAACACCATATATTTT. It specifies CASSPLGLSGGTSSGNTIYF.

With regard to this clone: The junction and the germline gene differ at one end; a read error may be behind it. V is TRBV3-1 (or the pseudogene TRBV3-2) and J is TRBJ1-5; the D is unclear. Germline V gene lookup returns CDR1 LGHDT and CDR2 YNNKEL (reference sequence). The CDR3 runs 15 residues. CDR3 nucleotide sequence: TGTGCCAGCAGCCAAGATAGGACTAGCGATCAGCCCCAGCATTTT. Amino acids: CASSQDRTSDQPQHF.

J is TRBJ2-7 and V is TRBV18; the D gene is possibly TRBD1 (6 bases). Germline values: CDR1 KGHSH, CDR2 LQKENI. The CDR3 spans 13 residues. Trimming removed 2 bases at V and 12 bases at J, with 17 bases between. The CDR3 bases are TGTGCCAGCTCACCAGACCCGGACAGCCCCGCGTACTTC. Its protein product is CASSPDPDSPAYF.

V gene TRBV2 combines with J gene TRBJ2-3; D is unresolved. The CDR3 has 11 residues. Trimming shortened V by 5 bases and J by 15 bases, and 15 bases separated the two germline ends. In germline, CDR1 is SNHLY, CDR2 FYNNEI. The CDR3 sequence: CASSYSEQVYF. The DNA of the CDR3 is TGTGCCAGCAGTTATTCCGAGCAGGTATATTTT.

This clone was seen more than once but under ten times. The DNA of the CDR3 is TGTGCCAGCACCCTGAGGCCCTCGACCATAGGGGCTGAAGCTTTCTTT. This encodes CASTLRPSTIGAEAFF. The V gene is TRBV7-2, the J gene TRBJ1-1; possibly TRBD1 for D (5 bases). Germline-derived CDR1 and CDR2 are SGHTA and FQGNSA. The CDR3 is 16 residues long. V shed 7 bases and J shed 6 bases, with 24 bases lying between them. Filled out from reference TRBV7-2 and TRBJ1-1, the complete variable domain reads GAGVSQSPSNKVTEKGKDVELRCDPISGHTALYWYRQSLGQGLEFLIYFQGNSAPDKSGLPSDRFSAERTGGSVSTLTIQRTQQEDSAVYLCASTLRPSTIGAEAFFGQGTRLTVV.

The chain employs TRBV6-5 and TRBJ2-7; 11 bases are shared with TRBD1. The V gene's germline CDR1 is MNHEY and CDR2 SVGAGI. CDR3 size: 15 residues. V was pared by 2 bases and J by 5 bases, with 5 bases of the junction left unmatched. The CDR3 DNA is TGTGCCAGCAGTTACGGGACAGGGGGTTCCCACGAGCAGTACTTC. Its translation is CASSYGTGGSHEQYF.

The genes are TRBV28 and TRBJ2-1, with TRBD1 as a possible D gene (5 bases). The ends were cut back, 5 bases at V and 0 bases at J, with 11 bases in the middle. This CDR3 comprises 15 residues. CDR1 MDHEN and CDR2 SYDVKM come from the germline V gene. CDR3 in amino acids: CASSGTGFSYNEQFF. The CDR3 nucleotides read TGTGCCAGCAGTGGAACAGGATTCTCCTACAATGAGCAGTTCTTC.

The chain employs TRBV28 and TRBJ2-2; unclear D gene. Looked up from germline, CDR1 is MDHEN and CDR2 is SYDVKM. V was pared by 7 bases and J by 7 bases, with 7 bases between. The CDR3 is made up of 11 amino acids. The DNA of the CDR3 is TGTGCCAGCAATTTTATCGGGGAGCTGTTTTTT. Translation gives CASNFIGELFF.

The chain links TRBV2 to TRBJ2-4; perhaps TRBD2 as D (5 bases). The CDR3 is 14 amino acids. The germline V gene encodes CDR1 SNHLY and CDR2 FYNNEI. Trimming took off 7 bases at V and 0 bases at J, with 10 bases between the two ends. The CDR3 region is CASNGDLAKNIQYF. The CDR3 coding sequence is TGTGCCAGCAACGGGGATCTAGCCAAAAACATTCAGTACTTC.

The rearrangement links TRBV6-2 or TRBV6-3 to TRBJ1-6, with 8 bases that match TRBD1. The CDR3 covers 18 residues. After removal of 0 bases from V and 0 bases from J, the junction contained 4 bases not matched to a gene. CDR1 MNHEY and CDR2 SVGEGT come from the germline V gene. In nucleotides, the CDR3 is TGTGCCAGCAGTTACTCCAGGGGGCGAAGCTCCTATAATTCACCCCTCCACTTT. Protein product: CASSYSRGRSSYNSPLHF.

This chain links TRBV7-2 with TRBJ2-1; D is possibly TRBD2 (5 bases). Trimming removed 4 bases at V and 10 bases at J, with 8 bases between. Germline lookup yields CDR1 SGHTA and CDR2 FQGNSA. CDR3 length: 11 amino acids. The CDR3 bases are TGTGCCAGCAGCTGGACTGGGGAGCAGTTCTTC. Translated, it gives CASSWTGEQFF. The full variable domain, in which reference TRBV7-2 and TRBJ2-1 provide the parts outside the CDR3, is GAGVSQSPSNKVTEKGKDVELRCDPISGHTALYWYRQSLGQGLEFLIYFQGNSAPDKSGLPSDRFSAERTGGSVSTLTIQRTQQEDSAVYLCASSWTGEQFFGPGTRLTVL.

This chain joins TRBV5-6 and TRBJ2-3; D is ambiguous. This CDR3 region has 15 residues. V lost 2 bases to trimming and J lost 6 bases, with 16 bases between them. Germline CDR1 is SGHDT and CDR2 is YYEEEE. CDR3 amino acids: CASSLIARRWDTQYF. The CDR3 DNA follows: TGTGCCAGCAGCTTAATTGCCCGTAGATGGGATACGCAGTATTTT. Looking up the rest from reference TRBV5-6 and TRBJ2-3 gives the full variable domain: DAGVTQSPTHLIKTRGQQVTLRCSPKSGHDTVSWYQQALGQGPQFIFQYYEEEERQRGNFPDRFSGHQFPNYSSELNVNALLLGDSALYLCASSLIARRWDTQYFGPGTRLTVL.

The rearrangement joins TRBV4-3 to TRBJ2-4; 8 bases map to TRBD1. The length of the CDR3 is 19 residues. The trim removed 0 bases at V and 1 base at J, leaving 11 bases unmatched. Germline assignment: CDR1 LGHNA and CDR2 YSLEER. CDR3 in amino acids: CASSQDHVRTGMAKNIQYF. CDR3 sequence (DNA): TGCGCCAGCAGCCAAGATCATGTGAGGACAGGGATGGCCAAAAACATTCAGTACTTC.

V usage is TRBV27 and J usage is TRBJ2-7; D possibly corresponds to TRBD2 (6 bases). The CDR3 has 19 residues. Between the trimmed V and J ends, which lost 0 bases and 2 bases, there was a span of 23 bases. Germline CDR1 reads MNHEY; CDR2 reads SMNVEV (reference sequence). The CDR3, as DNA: TGTGCCAGCAGTTTATCCGTTTCAAATTTAGCGGAGCTCGCCTACGAGCAGTACTTC. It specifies CASSLSVSNLAELAYEQYF.

The CDR3 is CASSSPQGANTEAFF. DNA of the CDR3: TGTGCCAGCAGCTCCCCTCAGGGGGCAAACACTGAAGCTTTCTTT. The chain combines TRBV6-6 with TRBJ1-1, with 8 nucleotides matching TRBD1. This CDR3 comprises 15 residues. The V segment lost 6 bases and the J segment 2 bases; nucleotides outside the gene matches: 8. In germline, CDR1 is MNHNY, CDR2 SVGAGI (reference sequence).

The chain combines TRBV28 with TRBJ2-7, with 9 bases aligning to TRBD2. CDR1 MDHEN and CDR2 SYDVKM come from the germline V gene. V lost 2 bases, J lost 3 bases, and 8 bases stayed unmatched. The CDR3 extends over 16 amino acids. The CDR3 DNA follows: TGTGCCAGCAGTTTAGGCGGGAGGGGGGCCATCTACGAGCAGTACTTC. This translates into CASSLGGRGAIYEQYF.

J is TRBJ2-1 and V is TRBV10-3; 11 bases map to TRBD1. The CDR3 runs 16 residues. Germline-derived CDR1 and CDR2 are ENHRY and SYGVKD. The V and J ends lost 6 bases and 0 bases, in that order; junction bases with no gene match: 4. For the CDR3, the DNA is TGTGCCATCAGGGGGGACAGGGGGAGCTCCTACAATGAGCAGTTCTTC. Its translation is CAIRGDRGSSYNEQFF.

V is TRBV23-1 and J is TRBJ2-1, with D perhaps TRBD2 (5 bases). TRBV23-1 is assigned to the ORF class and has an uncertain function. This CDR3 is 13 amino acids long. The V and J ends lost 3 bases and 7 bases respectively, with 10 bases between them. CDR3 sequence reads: CASSHGRTNEQFF. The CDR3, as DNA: TGCGCCAGCAGTCATGGACGGACTAATGAGCAGTTCTTC.